One and the same sample provided the 22 T cell receptor beta chains below, sequenced in a study of CD8 T cells in ankylosing spondylitis (dated by TCRdb to between 2016 and 2019). The method behind the library was 5' RACE. The data were produced on an Illumina HiSeq 2500. TCRdb passed the public sequencing reads through fastp at Q25 and MiXCR, retaining productive beta sequences. Each entry merges the rows of one CDR3 protein and shows their most common DNA and genes. Across this sample there are 250,000 to 350,000 distinct CDR3 sequences, with more than 20% seen only once. The ten largest clones add up to 3% to 4% of the sample. The sample consisted of blood, either unsorted or a sorted T cell fraction (not recorded which). These receptors were obtained from a female donor with ankylosing spondylitis or in good health (not recorded which).

This rearrangement joins TRBV7-2 to TRBJ2-5, with a weak D call TRBD2 (7 bases). Germline V gene data show CDR1 as SGHTA and CDR2 as FQGNSA. The CDR3 is 15 residues long. Trimming cost V 5 bases and J 1 base, with 14 bases left between them. CDR3 sequence (DNA): TGTGCCAGCAGCCATGGGGGGGGGCCCCAAGAGACCCAGTACTTC. It is translated as CASSHGGGPQETQYF.

The sample holds a few counts of this clonotype. The rearrangement joins TRBV28 to TRBJ2-1; no clear D gene. The CDR3 covers 12 residues. Germline loops: CDR1 MDHEN, CDR2 SYDVKM. Trimming shortened V by 6 bases and J by 8 bases, and 11 bases separated the two germline ends. For the CDR3, the DNA is TGTGCCAGCAGACCCGGGCGGTATGAGCAGTTCTTC. This translates into CASRPGRYEQFF.

This clonotype appeared a few times. The V and J genes are TRBV5-6 and TRBJ1-2; D call uncertain. This CDR3 has 14 amino acids. Trimming left V 0 bases short and J 3 bases short, with 9 bases between. In germline, CDR1 is SGHDT, CDR2 YYEEEE. The CDR3 protein is CASSLDEGDYGYTF. CDR3 nucleotides: TGTGCCAGCAGCTTGGATGAGGGCGACTATGGCTACACCTTC.

This clonotype turned up a few times. The chain is built from TRBV28 and TRBJ1-2; unclear D gene. The CDR3 covers 17 residues. V lost 10 bases and J 2 bases, leaving 26 bases between the germline ends. Germline V gives CDR1 MDHEN, CDR2 SYDVKM. The CDR3, as DNA: TGTGCCACGAACTCGGGTGGTTATAAAGGAGTAAACTATGGCTACACCTTC. Amino acid sequence: CATNSGGYKGVNYGYTF.

This clonotype has only a few counts. The CDR3 DNA reads TGCAGCGGGGGACTAGCGGTCAATGAGCAGTTCTTC. Translating gives CSGGLAVNEQFF. The V call is TRBV29-1, the J call TRBJ2-1; 11 nucleotides agree with TRBD2. The CDR3 runs 12 residues. V lost 7 bases to trimming and J lost 6 bases; unmatched junction nucleotides: 2. CDR1 and CDR2 (germline): SQVTM, ANQGSEA.

This chain connects TRBV2 to TRBJ2-3, with a weak D call TRBD2 (5 bases). Germline V gives CDR1 SNHLY, CDR2 FYNNEI. The CDR3 is 12 amino acids. The V gene lost 6 bases and the J gene lost 4 bases, with 8 bases spanning the gap. CDR3 DNA sequence: TGTGCCAGCAGGAGGACTGCAGATACGCAGTATTTT. Protein sequence: CASRRTADTQYF.

The V gene is TRBV20-1, the J gene TRBJ2-3; no reliable D call. The ends were cut back, 3 bases at V and 0 bases at J, with 13 bases in the middle. The CDR3 is made up of 15 amino acids. Per germline, CDR1 DFQATT and CDR2 SNEGSKA (reference sequence). CDR3 DNA sequence: TGCAGTGCTAGTACCACCACCACGAGCACAGATACGCAGTATTTT. Translating it yields CSASTTTTSTDTQYF.

In its sample, this clonotype was seen a few times. The chain couples TRBV12-3 or TRBV12-4 to TRBJ2-7; 7 nucleotides align to TRBD1. Trimming took 2 bases from V and 7 from J; bases not matched to a gene: 14. The CDR3 runs 16 residues. The CDR3 loop reads CASSLRAYDREKEQYF. The CDR3 DNA reads as TGTGCCAGCAGTTTAAGGGCGTACGACAGGGAGAAAGAGCAGTACTTC.

The DNA for the CDR3 is TGTGCCAGCAGTTCTTTCGGACTAGCGGGCGCCGCGGCGGGTGAGCAGTTCTTC. Protein product: CASSSFGLAGAAAGEQFF. The chain combines TRBV6-5 with TRBJ2-1, with 11 bases that match TRBD2. This CDR3 is 18 amino acids long. Germline values: CDR1 MNHEY, CDR2 SVGAGI. Unmatched junction bases numbered 17, after V lost 4 bases and J lost 9 bases.

This clonotype was counted only a few times. The V gene is TRBV6-2 or TRBV6-3, the J gene TRBJ2-5; possible D gene TRBD2, 5 bases. Germline CDR1 and CDR2: MNHEY and SVGEGT. Trimming pared 2 bases from V and 7 bases from J, leaving 11 bases between. The length of the CDR3 is 13 residues. The CDR3 protein is CASSYLAEGTQYF. For the CDR3, the DNA is TGTGCCAGCAGTTACCTCGCAGAGGGGACCCAGTACTTC.

The J gene is TRBJ2-7, the V gene TRBV7-9; 10 positions match TRBD1. CDR1 and CDR2 from the germline V gene are SEHNR and FQNEAQ (reference sequence). J was trimmed by 4 bases and V by 5 bases; bases with no gene match: 5. The CDR3 loop spans 14 amino acids. For the CDR3, the DNA is TGTGCCAGCAGCCCAGGGGGACAGGGGTACGAGCAGTACTTC. It is translated as CASSPGGQGYEQYF.

This sequence joins TRBV6-1 and TRBJ1-6, with D possibly matching TRBD1 (6 bases). Trimming shortened V by 7 bases and J by 2 bases, and 9 bases separated the two germline ends. Per the germline V gene, CDR1 is MNHNS and CDR2 is SASEGT. The CDR3 totals 14 residues. DNA for the CDR3: TGTGCCAGCACCGGGGGGCCCTATAATTCACCCCTCCACTTT. Its translation: CASTGGPYNSPLHF.

This clonotype has ten or more counts. This sequence joins TRBV7-8 and TRBJ1-2, with unresolved D. The CDR3 runs 13 residues. V shed 6 bases and J shed 4 bases, with 12 bases lying between them. Germline assignment: CDR1 SGHVS and CDR2 FQNEAQ. The CDR3 DNA reads TGTGCCAGCAGGGATACAGCCTCCTATGGCTACACCTTC. This codes for CASRDTASYGYTF.

The chain employs TRBV28 and TRBJ1-2; D is ambiguous. The CDR3 runs to 14 residues. V was trimmed by 4 bases and J by 2 bases, leaving 11 bases between them. Germline CDR1 MDHEN, CDR2 SYDVKM. The CDR3 DNA sequence: TGTGCCAGCAGTTCAGGCGGTGAGAACTATGGCTACACCTTC. The encoded protein is CASSSGGENYGYTF.

With respect to this clonotype: One junction end does not reproduce the germline sequence, and a read error may be involved. The chain is built from TRBV6-2 or TRBV6-3 and TRBJ2-5, with TRBD1 as a possible D gene (6 bases). The germline gives CDR1 MNHEY, CDR2 SVGEGT. The CDR3 length is 13 residues. CDR3 amino acids: CSSRKDSQETQYF. CDR3 DNA sequence: TGTTCCAGCAGGAAGGACAGCCAAGAGACCCAGTACTTC.

The chain employs TRBV20-1 and TRBJ2-1; D unclear. CDR3 length equals 12 residues. V was cut by 6 bases and J by 2 bases, with 8 bases left in between. CDR1 is DFQATT and CDR2 is SNEGSKA in the germline V gene (reference sequence). The CDR3 reads CSAPRPYNEQFF. CDR3 coding DNA: TGCAGTGCCCCTAGGCCCTACAATGAGCAGTTCTTC.

Many counts were recorded for this clonotype. The rearrangement joins TRBV7-2 to TRBJ1-5, with a possible D match to TRBD1 (6 bases). Trimming shortened V by 4 bases and J by 1 base, and 14 bases separated the two germline ends. Germline CDR1 and CDR2: SGHTA and FQGNSA. CDR3 length equals 16 residues. The CDR3 region has the DNA TGTGCCAGCAGCTACCGGGACACCAGGAGCAATCAGCCCCAGCATTTT. Protein sequence: CASSYRDTRSNQPQHF.

In this sample, this clonotype turned up many times. The germline gene is not matched at one end of the junction; a read error may be the cause. The chain recombines TRBV12-3 or TRBV12-4 with TRBJ2-3, with D maybe TRBD2 (7 bases). This CDR3 is built from 18 residues. The CDR3 DNA follows: TGTGCCAGCAGCTTAGGGGGGGATTGGAAGATGCACACAGATACGCAGTATTTT. Translation: CASSLGGDWKMHTDTQYF.

This clonotype was seen more than once but under ten times. The chain links TRBV4-3 to TRBJ2-1; maybe TRBD2 (6 bases). Germline assignment: CDR1 LGHNA and CDR2 YSLEER. CDR3 size: 16 residues. V lost 0 bases to trimming and J lost 4 bases, with 13 bases between them. CDR3 protein: CASSQDMTRRYNEQFF. DNA of the CDR3: TGCGCCAGCAGCCAAGATATGACTAGGCGGTACAATGAGCAGTTCTTC.

This clonotype showed up many times. The chain couples TRBV29-1 to TRBJ1-2; 9 nucleotides agree with TRBD1. The CDR3 is made up of 13 amino acids. Per the germline V gene, CDR1 is SQVTM and CDR2 is ANQGSEA. The J segment lost 3 bases and the V segment lost 3 bases, leaving 2 bases of the junction unmatched. As DNA, the CDR3 is TGCAGCGTTGATGGGGACAGGGACTATGGCTACACCTTC. Residues: CSVDGDRDYGYTF.

This clonotype has a handful of counts. The chain is built from TRBV6-5 and TRBJ2-2, with D perhaps matching TRBD1 or TRBD2 (5 bases each). This CDR3 is 15 amino acids long. CDR1 is MNHEY and CDR2 is SVGAGI in the germline V gene. V was shortened by 2 bases and J by 3 bases, with 10 bases between the two germline ends. The CDR3 nucleotides are TGTGCCAGCAGTTACGAGGGGCAGGACACCGGGGAGCTGTTTTTT. The encoded protein is CASSYEGQDTGELFF.

This clonotype was seen a handful of times. V and J are TRBV27 and TRBJ2-4; D not certain. The germline gives CDR1 MNHEY, CDR2 SMNVEV (reference sequence). CDR3 length: 11 residues. The V and J ends lost 2 bases and 13 bases respectively, with 9 bases between them. The CDR3 reads CASSLGHLQYF. The CDR3 nucleotides read TGTGCCAGCAGTTTAGGGCATTTACAGTACTTC.